Listed below are T cell receptor beta chains from one sample, sequenced in a study of blood T cell repertoires in COVID-19. The assay was immunoSEQ multiplex PCR, and TCRdb's table has in-frame clones only and misses some. The table includes tens of thousands of clones, about 91% detected once. The sample consisted of peripheral blood. These receptors came from a woman between 65 and 79 years old with active COVID-19. The CDR3 runs from the conserved cysteine through the conserved F or W. Each record gives: J gene, D gene, V gene, CDR3 length, clone size, CDR3 DNA, CDR3 protein. The D gene is left open where the match is weak. The size field is filled for only some rows; it gives once, few, many or a size class.

>TRBJ2-5|TRBD2|TRBV27|16|.
TGTGCCAGCAGTTATCGGACTAGCGGGGCCGCAGAGACCCAGTACTTC
CASSYRTSGAAETQYF
>TRBJ2-1|TRBD2|TRBV14|15|.
TGTGCCAGCAGACACACTAGCGGGAGCTACAATGAGCAGTTCTTC
CASRHTSGSYNEQFF
>TRBJ2-1|.|TRBV24-1|12|.
TGTGCCACCAGTTACCTAAACAATGAGCAGTTCTTC
CATSYLNNEQFF
>TRBJ1-5|TRBD1|TRBV28|15|few
TGTGCCAGCGGTGGGACAGTTGGAAGCAATCAGCCCCAGCATTTT
CASGGTVGSNQPQHF
>TRBJ1-4|.|TRBV5-4|16|few
TGTGCCAGCAGCTTGGGGAGCCCGGGACTCGGTGAAAAACTGTTTTTT
CASSLGSPGLGEKLFF
>TRBJ1-6|TRBD1|TRBV5-4|16|once
TGTGCCAGCAGCTTGATAAGGGACAGCCATAATTCACCCCTCCACTTT
CASSLIRDSHNSPLHF
>TRBJ1-3|.|TRBV19|14|.
TGTGCCAGTAACCCGGGACACTCTGGAAACACCATATATTTT
CASNPGHSGNTIYF
>TRBJ2-7|TRBD2|TRBV6-5|14|once
TGTGCCAGCAGCCTCGGGACTAGCGGGAGTGAACAGTACTTC
CASSLGTSGSEQYF
>TRBJ1-2|.|TRBV29-1|14|.
TGCAGCTCCGGGGGGGCAGACAGCCTCTATGGCTACACCTTC
CSSGGADSLYGYTF
>TRBJ2-7|TRBD2|TRBV7-6|15|.
TGTGCCAGCAGCTTAGTCCTAGCGGGACCCTACGAGCAGTACTTC
CASSLVLAGPYEQYF
>TRBJ1-2|.|TRBV2|13|.
TGTGCCAGCAGCGGCCTGGGGGCCTATGGCTACACCTTC
CASSGLGAYGYTF
>TRBJ2-1|TRBD2|TRBV4-1|17|.
TGCGCCAGCAGCCAAGGAGCTAGACTAGCGGGATACAATGAGCAGTTCTTC
CASSQGARLAGYNEQFF
>TRBJ2-3|.|TRBV3-1/TRBV3-2|15|.
TGTGCCAGCAGCCAAGAGACTATTGGGGCAGATACGCAGTATTTT
CASSQETIGADTQYF
>TRBJ2-7|TRBD1|TRBV27|14|.
TGTGCCAGCAGTTCCGGGACAGGGGGCAGTGAGCAGTACTTC
CASSSGTGGSEQYF
>TRBJ1-1|.|TRBV19|12|once
TGTGCCAGTAGTATAGGTGTCAGGGGAGCTTTCTTT
CASSIGVRGAFF
>TRBJ1-1|TRBD1|TRBV9|15|.
TGTGCCAGCAGCATGAGAGGGGGCGCCGGCACTGAAGCTTTCTTT
CASSMRGGAGTEAFF
>TRBJ2-3|TRBD2|TRBV9|17|.
TGTGCCAGCAGCGTAGACCCACTAGCGGCCTACACAGATACGCAGTATTTT
CASSVDPLAAYTDTQYF
>TRBJ2-5|TRBD2|TRBV2|17|.
TGTGCCAGCAGTGACGGGGTGACTAGCGGGAGTAGGGAGACCCAGTACTTC
CASSDGVTSGSRETQYF
>TRBJ1-4|TRBD1|TRBV4-2|15|once
TGTGCCAGCAGCACGGGGACAGTTGATAATGAAAAACTGTTTTTT
CASSTGTVDNEKLFF
>TRBJ2-2|.|TRBV29-1|15|.
TGCAGCGTTGAGGCGGCAGGGACGAACACCGGGGAGCTGTTTTTT
CSVEAAGTNTGELFF
>TRBJ2-7|.|TRBV20-1|13|.
TGCAGTGCTAGTACGGTCCGCTCCTACGAGCAGTACTTC
CSASTVRSYEQYF
>TRBJ2-7|TRBD1|TRBV27|13|once
TGTGCCAGCAGGGGACAGGCGGTCTACGAGCAGTACTTC
CASRGQAVYEQYF
>TRBJ2-5|TRBD2|TRBV24-1|16|.
TGTGCCACCAGTGATTCCCGACTAGCGGGAGCCGAGACCCAGTACTTC
CATSDSRLAGAETQYF
>TRBJ2-1|TRBD2|TRBV7-9|16|once
TGTGCCAGCACGGGGTGGTTGCGGGAGAACCACAATGAGCAGTTCTTC
CASTGWLRENHNEQFF
>TRBJ2-7|TRBD1|TRBV6-5|14|.
TGTGCCAGCAGTTCGGGACAGGCAGGCTACGAGCAGTACTTC
CASSSGQAGYEQYF
>TRBJ2-1|TRBD2|TRBV7-2|14|once
TGTGCCAGCAGCTTAGGAGGGAGGGCCAATGAGCAGTTCTTC
CASSLGGRANEQFF
>TRBJ1-6|.|TRBV5-1|15|.
TGCGCCAGCAGCTTAGAGGGACACGCCAATTCACCCCTCCACTTT
CASSLEGHANSPLHF
>TRBJ2-7|.|TRBV28|16|.
TGTGCCAGCAGTATACCCCCCATGGGCAGGCCCTACGAGCAGTACTTC
CASSIPPMGRPYEQYF
>TRBJ2-7|TRBD2|TRBV25-1|15|.
TGTGCCAGCAGTGAATACGGTAGCGGGAGATACGAGCAGTACTTC
CASSEYGSGRYEQYF
>TRBJ2-1|.|TRBV5-1|14|.
TGCGCCAGCAGCTTGGGCTACGGCCAGGATGAGCAGTTCTTC
CASSLGYGQDEQFF
>TRBJ1-2|.|TRBV28|14|.
TGTGCCAGCAGTTTATATGCGGGATTCCAAGGCTACACCTTC
CASSLYAGFQGYTF
>TRBJ1-5|.|TRBV28|17|.
TGTGCCAGCAGGTATCGTGGAGGCAGGCGCCCCAATCAGCCCCAGCATTTT
CASRYRGGRRPNQPQHF
>TRBJ1-2|.|TRBV24-1|13|.
TGTGCCACCAGTGATCCAGGGTTAGGTGGCTACACCTTC
CATSDPGLGGYTF
>TRBJ2-7|TRBD1|TRBV7-9|15|.
TGTGCCAGCACCCTCGAGGGACAGTTTGGATACGAGCAGTACTTC
CASTLEGQFGYEQYF
>TRBJ1-5|.|TRBV19|16|.
TGTGCCAGTAGTATCCCCGGGGGGAGAAGCAATCAGCCCCAGCATTTT
CASSIPGGRSNQPQHF
>TRBJ1-2|.|TRBV19|13|.
TGTGCCAGTAGTGATCAGAGGGCTTATGGCTACACCTTC
CASSDQRAYGYTF
>TRBJ1-5|TRBD1|TRBV4-1|15|once
TGCGCCAGCAGCCGCCAACAGGGGGACAATCAGCCCCAGCATTTT
CASSRQQGDNQPQHF
>TRBJ2-7|TRBD2|TRBV5-1|18|.
TGCGCCAGCAGCTTGACCGCCCGGTCTAGCGGGAGTCCGGTCGAGCAGTACTTC
CASSLTARSSGSPVEQYF
>TRBJ1-6|.|TRBV3-1/TRBV3-2|17|.
TGTGCCAGCAGCCAAGTTGGTACCTACTCCTATAATTCACCCCTCCACTTT
CASSQVGTYSYNSPLHF
>TRBJ1-4|.|TRBV5-6|14|.
TGTGCCAGCAGCGGGGGCTTTCCTTCCGAAAAACTGTTTTTT
CASSGGFPSEKLFF
>TRBJ2-2|.|TRBV10-2|14|.
TGCGCCAGCAGTGAGGGGACATCCACCGGGGAGCTGTTTTTT
CASSEGTSTGELFF
>TRBJ2-7|TRBD2|TRBV7-9|17|.
TGTGCCAGCAGCTTAGATCTAGCGGGAGTGGGTTCGGGAGAGCAGTACTTC
CASSLDLAGVGSGEQYF